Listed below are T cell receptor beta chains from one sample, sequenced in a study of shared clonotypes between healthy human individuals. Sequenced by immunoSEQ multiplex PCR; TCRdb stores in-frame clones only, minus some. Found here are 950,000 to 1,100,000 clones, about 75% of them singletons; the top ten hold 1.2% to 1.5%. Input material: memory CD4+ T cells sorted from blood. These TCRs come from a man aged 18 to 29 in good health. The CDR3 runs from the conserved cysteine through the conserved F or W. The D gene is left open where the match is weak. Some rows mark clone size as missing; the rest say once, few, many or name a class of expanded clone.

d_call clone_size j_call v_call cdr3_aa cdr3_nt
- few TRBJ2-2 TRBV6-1 CASSEARGTSAGELFF TGTGCCAGCAGTGAAGCGAGGGGAACTAGTGCCGGGGAGCTGTTTTTT
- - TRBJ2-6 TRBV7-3 CASSLIPLSGANVLTF TGTGCCAGCAGCTTAATCCCCCTCTCTGGGGCCAACGTCCTGACTTTC
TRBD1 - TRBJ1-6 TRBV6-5 CACSDRASSPLHF TGTGCATGTTCAGACAGGGCTTCCTCACCCCTCCACTTT
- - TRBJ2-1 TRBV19 CASSIGRSENEQFF TGTGCCAGTAGTATCGGTCGATCGGAGAATGAGCAGTTCTTC
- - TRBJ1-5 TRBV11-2 CASSPGTGSNQPQHF TGTGCCAGCAGCCCTGGGACGGGTAGCAATCAGCCCCAGCATTTT
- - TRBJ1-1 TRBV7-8 CASSSLGTLNTEAFF TGTGCCAGCAGCTCCCTTGGGACTCTGAACACTGAAGCTTTCTTT
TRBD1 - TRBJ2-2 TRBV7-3 CASSQQGNGELFF TGTGCCAGCAGCCAACAGGGGAACGGGGAGCTGTTTTTT
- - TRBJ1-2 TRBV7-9 CASSLVAGVPNYGYTF TGTGCCAGCAGCTTAGTGGCAGGAGTCCCTAACTATGGCTACACCTTC
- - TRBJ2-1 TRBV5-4 CASRNFTGTAQFF TGTGCCAGCAGGAATTTCACAGGGACCGCGCAGTTCTTC
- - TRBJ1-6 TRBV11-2 CASSLVRGGSPLHF TGTGCCAGCAGCTTAGTCAGGGGAGGATCACCCCTCCACTTT
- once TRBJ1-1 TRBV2 CASSGQIEAFF TGTGCCAGCAGTGGACAGATTGAAGCTTTCTTT
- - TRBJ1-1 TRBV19 CASSLVENTEAFF TGTGCATCGTCGTTGGTGGAGAACACTGAAGCTTTCTTT
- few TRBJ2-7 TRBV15 CATSSDPSSYEQYF TGTGCCACCAGCAGTGACCCGAGCTCCTACGAGCAGTACTTC
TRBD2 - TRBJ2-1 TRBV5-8 CASSIGTSGRNAQFF TGTGCCAGCAGCATCGGTACTAGCGGCCGTAATGCGCAGTTCTTC
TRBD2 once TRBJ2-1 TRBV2 CASRRGGHEQFF TGTGCCAGCCGGCGGGGGGGCCACGAGCAGTTCTTC
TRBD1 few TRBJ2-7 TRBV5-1 CASSSGDSSSYEQYF TGCGCCAGCAGCTCAGGGGACAGCTCCTCCTACGAGCAGTACTTC
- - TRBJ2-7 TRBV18 CASSPGLADTYEQYF TGTGCCAGCTCACCCGGATTAGCGGATACCTACGAGCAGTACTTC
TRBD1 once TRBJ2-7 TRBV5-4 CASSWDRYSYEQYF TGTGCCAGCAGCTGGGACAGGTACTCCTACGAGCAGTACTTC
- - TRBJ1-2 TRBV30 CAWSRRSGYTF TGTGCCTGGAGTCGACGCAGTGGCTACACCTTC
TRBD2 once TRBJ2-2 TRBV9 CASSRLAANTGELFF TGTGCCAGCAGCAGACTAGCGGCTAACACCGGGGAGCTGTTTTTT
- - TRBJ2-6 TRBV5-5 CASSLNLLGSGANVLTF TGTGCCAGCAGCTTGAATCTCTTAGGGTCTGGGGCCAACGTCCTGACTTTC
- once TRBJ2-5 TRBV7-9 CASSSWNTRQETQYF TGTGCCAGCAGCTCCTGGAATACTCGGCAAGAGACCCAGTACTTC
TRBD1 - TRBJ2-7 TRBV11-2 CASSLGQGFYEQYF TGTGCCAGCAGCTTGGGACAGGGGTTCTACGAGCAGTACTTC
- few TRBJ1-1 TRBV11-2 CASSLSTNTEAFF TGTGCCAGCAGCTTAAGCACTAACACTGAAGCTTTCTTT
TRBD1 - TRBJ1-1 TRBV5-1 CASSLAGDRGTEAFF TGCGCCAGCAGCTTGGCGGGGGACAGGGGTACTGAAGCTTTCTTT
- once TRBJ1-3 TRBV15 CATSRDGNTIYF TGTGCCACCAGCAGAGATGGAAACACCATATATTTT
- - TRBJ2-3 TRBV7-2 CASSLNGDRDTQYF TGTGCCAGCAGCTTAAATGGGGATCGGGATACGCAGTATTTT
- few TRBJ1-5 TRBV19 CASSMGTVNQPQHF TGTGCCAGTAGTATGGGGACGGTCAATCAGCCCCAGCATTTT
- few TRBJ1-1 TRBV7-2 CASSTGLASEAFF TGTGCCAGCAGCACAGGGCTGGCGAGTGAAGCTTTCTTT
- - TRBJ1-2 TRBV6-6 CASSYSSAGAYGYTF TGTGCCAGCAGTTACTCGTCGGCGGGGGCGTATGGCTACACCTTC
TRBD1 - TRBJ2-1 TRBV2 CASLRDRAYNEQFF TGTGCCAGCCTCCGGGACAGGGCTTACAATGAGCAGTTCTTC
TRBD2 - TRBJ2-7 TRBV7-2 CASSLGGSGGTYEQYF TGTGCCAGCAGCTTAGGCGGTAGCGGGGGAACCTACGAGCAGTACTTC
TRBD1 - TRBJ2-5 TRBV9 CASSSGGQETQYF TGTGCCAGCAGCTCAGGGGGCCAAGAGACCCAGTACTTC
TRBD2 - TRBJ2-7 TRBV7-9 CASSSYSGSHQEQYF TGTGCCAGCAGCTCTTATAGCGGGAGCCACCAGGAGCAGTACTTC
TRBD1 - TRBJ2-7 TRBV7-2 CASSLGQNRYEQYF TGTGCCAGCAGCTTGGGACAGAATCGCTACGAGCAGTACTTC
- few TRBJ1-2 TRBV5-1 CASTYDSSYGYTF TGCGCCAGCACCTACGACAGCTCTTATGGCTACACCTTC
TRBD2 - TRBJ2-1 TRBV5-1 CASSPAFVSGGATEQFF TGCGCCAGCAGCCCGGCGTTCGTTAGCGGGGGGGCCACTGAGCAGTTCTTC
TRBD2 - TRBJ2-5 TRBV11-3 CASSSPGGQETQYF TGTGCCAGCAGCTCGCCGGGAGGTCAGGAGACCCAGTACTTC
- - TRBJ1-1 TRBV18 CASLRLSTEAFF TGTGCCAGTCTTCGGCTGAGCACTGAAGCTTTCTTT
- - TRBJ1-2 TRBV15 CATSMTNNGYTF TGTGCCACCAGCATGACCAACAATGGCTACACCTTC
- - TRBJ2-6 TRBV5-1 CASSFTGANVLTF TGCGCCAGCAGCTTTACTGGGGCCAACGTCCTGACTTTC
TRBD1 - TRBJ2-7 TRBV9 CASSSTGTGAVQYF TGTGCCAGCAGCTCCACTGGGACAGGGGCGGTTCAGTACTTC
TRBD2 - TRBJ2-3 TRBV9 CASSVTSGFTDTQYF TGTGCCAGCAGCGTAACTAGCGGGTTTACTGATACGCAGTATTTT